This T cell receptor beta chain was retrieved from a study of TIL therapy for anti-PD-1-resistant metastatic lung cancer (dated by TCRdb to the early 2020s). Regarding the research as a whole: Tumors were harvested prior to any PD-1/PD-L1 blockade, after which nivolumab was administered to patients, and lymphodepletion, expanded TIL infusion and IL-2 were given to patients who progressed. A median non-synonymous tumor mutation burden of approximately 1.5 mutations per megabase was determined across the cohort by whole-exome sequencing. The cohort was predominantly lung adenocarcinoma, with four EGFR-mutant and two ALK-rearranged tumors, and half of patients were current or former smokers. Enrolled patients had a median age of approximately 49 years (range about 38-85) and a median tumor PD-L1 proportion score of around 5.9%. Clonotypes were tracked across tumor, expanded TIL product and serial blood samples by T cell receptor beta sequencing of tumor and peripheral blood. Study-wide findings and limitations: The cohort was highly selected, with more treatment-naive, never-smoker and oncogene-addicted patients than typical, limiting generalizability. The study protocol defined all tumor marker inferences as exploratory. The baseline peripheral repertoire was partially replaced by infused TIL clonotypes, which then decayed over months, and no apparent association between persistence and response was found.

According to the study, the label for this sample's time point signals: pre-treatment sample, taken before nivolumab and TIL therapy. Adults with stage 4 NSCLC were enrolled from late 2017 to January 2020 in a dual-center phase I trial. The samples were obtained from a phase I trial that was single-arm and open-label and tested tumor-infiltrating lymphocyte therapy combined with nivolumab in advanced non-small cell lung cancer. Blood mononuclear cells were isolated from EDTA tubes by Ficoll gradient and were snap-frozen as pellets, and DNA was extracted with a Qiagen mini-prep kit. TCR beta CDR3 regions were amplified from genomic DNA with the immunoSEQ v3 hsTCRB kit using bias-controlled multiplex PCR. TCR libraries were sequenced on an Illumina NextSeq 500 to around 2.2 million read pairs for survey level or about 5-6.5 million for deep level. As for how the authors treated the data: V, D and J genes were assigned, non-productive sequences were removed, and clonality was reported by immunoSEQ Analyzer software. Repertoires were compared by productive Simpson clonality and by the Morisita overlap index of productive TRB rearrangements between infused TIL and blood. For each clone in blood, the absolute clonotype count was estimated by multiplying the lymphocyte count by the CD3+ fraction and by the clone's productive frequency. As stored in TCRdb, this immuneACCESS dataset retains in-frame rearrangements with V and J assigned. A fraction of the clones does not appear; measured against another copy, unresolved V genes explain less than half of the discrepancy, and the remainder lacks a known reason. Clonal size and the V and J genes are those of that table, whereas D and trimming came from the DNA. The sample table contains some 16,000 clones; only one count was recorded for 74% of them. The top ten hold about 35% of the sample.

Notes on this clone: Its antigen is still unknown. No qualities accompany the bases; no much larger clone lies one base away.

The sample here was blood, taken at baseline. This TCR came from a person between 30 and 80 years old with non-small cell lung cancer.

The base sequence is TGCGCCAGCAGCTGGGGCGGCGGGGGGGCCGAAGATACGCAGTATTTT. Translated, this gives CASSWGGGGAEDTQYF. The receptor chain draws on TRBV5-1 and TRBJ2-3; 9 nucleotides in the junction match TRBD2. From a lookup of the germline V gene, CDR1 and CDR2 are SGHRS and YFSETQ. The CDR3, cysteine through phenylalanine, is 16 amino acids long. Only the CDR3 portion is preserved as DNA: 48 bases, with reading frame beginning at the first base. The junction shows trimming of 3 bases on V and 5 bases on J, and the gene matches do not reach 10 bases of it. The full variable domain, with segments outside the CDR3 supplied by the reference TRBV5-1 and TRBJ2-3 proteins, appears as KAGVTQTPRYLIKTRGQQVTLSCSPISGHRSVSWYQQTPGQGLQFLFEYFSETQRNKGNFPGRFSGRQFSNSRSEMNVSTLELGDSALYLCASSWGGGGAEDTQYFGPGTRLTVL.